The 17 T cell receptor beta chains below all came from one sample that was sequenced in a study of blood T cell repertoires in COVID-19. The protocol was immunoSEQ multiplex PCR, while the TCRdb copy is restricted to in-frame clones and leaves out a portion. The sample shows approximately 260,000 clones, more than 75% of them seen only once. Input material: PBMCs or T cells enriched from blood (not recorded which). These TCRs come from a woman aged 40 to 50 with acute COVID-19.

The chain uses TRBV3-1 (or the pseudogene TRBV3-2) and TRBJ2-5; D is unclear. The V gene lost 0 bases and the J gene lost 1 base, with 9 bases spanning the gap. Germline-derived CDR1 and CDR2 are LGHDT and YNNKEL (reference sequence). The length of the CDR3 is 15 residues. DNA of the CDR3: TGTGCCAGCAGCCAAGATCTCGAAGCCCAAGAGACCCAGTACTTC. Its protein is CASSQDLEAQETQYF.

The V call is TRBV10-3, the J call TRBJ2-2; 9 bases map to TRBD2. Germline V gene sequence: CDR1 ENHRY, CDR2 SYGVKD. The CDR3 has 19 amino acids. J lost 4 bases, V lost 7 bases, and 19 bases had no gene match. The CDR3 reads CAITFLGRLAGVGTGELFF. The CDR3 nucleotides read TGTGCCATCACCTTTCTCGGGAGGTTAGCGGGAGTAGGCACCGGGGAGCTGTTTTTT.

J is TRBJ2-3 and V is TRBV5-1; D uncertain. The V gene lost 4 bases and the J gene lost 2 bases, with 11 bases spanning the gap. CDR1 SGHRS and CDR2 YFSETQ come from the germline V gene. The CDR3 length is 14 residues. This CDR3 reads CASSHSSPTDTQYF. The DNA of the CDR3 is TGCGCCAGCAGCCATTCTAGTCCCACAGATACGCAGTATTTT.

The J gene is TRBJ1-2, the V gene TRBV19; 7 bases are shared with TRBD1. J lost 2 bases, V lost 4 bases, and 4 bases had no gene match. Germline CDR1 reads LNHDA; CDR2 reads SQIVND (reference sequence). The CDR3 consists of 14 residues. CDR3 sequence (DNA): TGTGCCAGTAGTACGGACAGGACGAACTATGGCTACACCTTC. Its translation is CASSTDRTNYGYTF.

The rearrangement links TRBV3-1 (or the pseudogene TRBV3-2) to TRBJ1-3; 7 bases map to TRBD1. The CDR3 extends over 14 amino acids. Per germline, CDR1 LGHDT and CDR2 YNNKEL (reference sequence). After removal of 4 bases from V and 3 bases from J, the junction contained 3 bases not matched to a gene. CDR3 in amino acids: CASSPRGDGNTIYF. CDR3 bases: TGTGCCAGCAGCCCCAGGGGGGATGGAAACACCATATATTTT.

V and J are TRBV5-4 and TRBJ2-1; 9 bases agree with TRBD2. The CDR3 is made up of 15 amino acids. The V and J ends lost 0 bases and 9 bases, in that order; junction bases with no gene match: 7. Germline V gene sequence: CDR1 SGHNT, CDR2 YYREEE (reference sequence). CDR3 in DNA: TGTGCCAGCAGCTTGGGTCTAGCGGGAAGGAGTGAGCAGTTCTTC. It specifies CASSLGLAGRSEQFF.

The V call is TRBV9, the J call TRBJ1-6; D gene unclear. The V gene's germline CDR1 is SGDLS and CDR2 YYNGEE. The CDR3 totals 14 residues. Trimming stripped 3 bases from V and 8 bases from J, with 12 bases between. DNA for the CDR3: TGTGCCAGCAGCGGCGGGCCCGGGGATTCACCCCTCCACTTT. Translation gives CASSGGPGDSPLHF.

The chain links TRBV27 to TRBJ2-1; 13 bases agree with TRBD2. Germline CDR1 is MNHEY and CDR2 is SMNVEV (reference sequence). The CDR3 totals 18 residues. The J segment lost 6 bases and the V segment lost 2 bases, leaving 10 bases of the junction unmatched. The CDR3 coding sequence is TGTGCCAGCAGTTTACTCGACCCGGGACTAGCGGGAATCAATGAGCAGTTCTTC. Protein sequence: CASSLLDPGLAGINEQFF.

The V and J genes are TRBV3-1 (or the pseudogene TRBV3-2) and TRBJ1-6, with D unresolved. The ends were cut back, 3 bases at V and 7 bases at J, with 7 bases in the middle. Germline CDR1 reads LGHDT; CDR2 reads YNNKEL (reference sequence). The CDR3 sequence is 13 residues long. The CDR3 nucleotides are TGTGCCAGCAGCCACGGTGAGAATTCACCCCTCCACTTT. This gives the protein CASSHGENSPLHF.

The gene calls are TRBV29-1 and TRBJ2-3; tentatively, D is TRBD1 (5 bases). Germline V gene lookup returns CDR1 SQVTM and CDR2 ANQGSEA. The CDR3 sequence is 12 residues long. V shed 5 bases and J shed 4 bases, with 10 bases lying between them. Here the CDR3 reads CSVRVGPDTQYF. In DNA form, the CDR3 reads TGCAGCGTTAGGGTGGGGCCAGATACGCAGTATTTT.

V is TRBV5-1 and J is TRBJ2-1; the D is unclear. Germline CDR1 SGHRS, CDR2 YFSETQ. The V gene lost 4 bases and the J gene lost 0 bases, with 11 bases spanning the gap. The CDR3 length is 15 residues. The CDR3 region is CASSADTLSYNEQFF. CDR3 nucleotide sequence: TGCGCCAGCAGCGCCGACACCCTCTCCTACAATGAGCAGTTCTTC.

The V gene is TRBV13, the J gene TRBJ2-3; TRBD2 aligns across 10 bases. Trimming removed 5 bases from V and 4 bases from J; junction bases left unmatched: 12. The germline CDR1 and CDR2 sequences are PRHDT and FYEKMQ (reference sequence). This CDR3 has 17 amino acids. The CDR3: CASSPGTSVRGADTQYF. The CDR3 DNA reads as TGTGCCAGCAGCCCCGGGACTAGCGTAAGGGGGGCAGATACGCAGTATTTT.

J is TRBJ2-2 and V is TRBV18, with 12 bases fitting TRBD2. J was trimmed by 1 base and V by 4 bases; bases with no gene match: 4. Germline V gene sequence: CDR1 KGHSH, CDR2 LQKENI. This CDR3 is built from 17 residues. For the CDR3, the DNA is TGTGCCAGCTCACGACCGGGACTAGCGGGGAACACCGGGGAGCTGTTTTTT. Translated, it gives CASSRPGLAGNTGELFF. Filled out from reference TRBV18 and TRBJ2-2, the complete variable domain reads NAGVMQNPRHLVRRRGQEARLRCSPMKGHSHVYWYRQLPEEGLKFMVYLQKENIIDESGMPKERFSAEFPKEGPSILRIQQVVRGDSAAYFCASSRPGLAGNTGELFFGEGSRLTVL.

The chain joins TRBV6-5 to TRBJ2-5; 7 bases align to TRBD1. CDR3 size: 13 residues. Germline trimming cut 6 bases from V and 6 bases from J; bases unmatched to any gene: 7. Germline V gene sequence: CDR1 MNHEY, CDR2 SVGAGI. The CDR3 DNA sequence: TGTGCCAGCAGGGTTGACAGGGAACAGACCCAGTACTTC. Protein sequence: CASRVDREQTQYF.

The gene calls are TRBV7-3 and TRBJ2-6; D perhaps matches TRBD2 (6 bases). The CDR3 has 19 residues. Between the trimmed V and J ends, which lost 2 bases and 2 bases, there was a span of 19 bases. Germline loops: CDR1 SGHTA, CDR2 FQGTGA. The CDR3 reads CASSLEFVADHAGANVLTF. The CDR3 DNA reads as TGTGCCAGCAGCTTAGAATTTGTAGCGGATCATGCTGGGGCCAACGTCCTGACTTTC.

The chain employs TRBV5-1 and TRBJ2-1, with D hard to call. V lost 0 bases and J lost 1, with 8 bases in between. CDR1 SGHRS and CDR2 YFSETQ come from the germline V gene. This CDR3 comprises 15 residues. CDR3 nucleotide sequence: TGCGCCAGCAGCTTGGGTAGCTTTTCCTACAATGAGCAGTTCTTC. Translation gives CASSLGSFSYNEQFF.

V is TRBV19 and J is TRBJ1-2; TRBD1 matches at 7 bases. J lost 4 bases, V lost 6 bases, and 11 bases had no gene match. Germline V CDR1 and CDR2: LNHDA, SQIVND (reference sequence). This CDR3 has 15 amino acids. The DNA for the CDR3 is TGTGCCAGTAGGGACAGGTTTGAGGTCTCCTATGGCTACACCTTC. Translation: CASRDRFEVSYGYTF. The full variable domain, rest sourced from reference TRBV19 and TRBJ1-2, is DGGITQSPKYLFRKEGQNVTLSCEQNLNHDAMYWYRQDPGQGLRLIYYSQIVNDFQKGDIAEGYSVSREKKESFPLTVTSAQKNPTAFYLCASRDRFEVSYGYTFGSGTRLTVV.